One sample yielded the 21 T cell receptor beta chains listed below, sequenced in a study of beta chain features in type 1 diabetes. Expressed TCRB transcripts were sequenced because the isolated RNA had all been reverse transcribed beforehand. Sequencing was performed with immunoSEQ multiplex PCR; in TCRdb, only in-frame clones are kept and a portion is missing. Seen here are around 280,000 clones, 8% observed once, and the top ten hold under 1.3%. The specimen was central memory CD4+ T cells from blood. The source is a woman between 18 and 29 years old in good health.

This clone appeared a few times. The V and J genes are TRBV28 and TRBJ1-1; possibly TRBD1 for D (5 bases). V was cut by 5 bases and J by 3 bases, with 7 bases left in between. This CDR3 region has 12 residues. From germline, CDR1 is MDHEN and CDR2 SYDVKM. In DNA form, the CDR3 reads TGTGCCAGCAGTGTGGGGGACACTGAAGCTTTCTTT. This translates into CASSVGDTEAFF.

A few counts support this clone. CDR3 sequence reads: CAISAPTGPEAFF. The CDR3 DNA is TGTGCCATCAGTGCCCCGACAGGGCCTGAAGCTTTCTTT. V is TRBV10-3 and J is TRBJ1-1, with TRBD1 identical over 7 bases. CDR3 size: 13 residues. The ends lost 4 bases at V and 6 bases at J; junction bases unmatched: 5. Per the germline V gene, CDR1 is ENHRY and CDR2 is SYGVKD.

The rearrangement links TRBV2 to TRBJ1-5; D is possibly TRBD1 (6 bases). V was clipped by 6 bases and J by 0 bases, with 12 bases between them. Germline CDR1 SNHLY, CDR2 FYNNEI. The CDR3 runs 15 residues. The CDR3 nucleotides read TGTGCCAGCAGGGGAGGGGGTATTAGCAATCAGCCCCAGCATTTT. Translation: CASRGGGISNQPQHF.

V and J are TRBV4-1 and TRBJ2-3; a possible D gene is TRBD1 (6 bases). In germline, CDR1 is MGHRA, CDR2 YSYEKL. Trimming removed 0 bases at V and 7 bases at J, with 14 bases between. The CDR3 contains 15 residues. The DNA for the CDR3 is TGCGCCAGCAGCCAAGATCCGACAGGTTGGAATACGCAGTATTTT. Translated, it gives CASSQDPTGWNTQYF.

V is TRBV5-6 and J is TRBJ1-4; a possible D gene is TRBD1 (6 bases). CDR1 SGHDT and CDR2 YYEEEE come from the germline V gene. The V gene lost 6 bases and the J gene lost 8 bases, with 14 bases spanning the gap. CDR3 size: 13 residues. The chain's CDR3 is CASKYAGAEKLFF. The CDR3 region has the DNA TGTGCCAGCAAATACGCGGGGGCGGAAAAACTGTTTTTT.

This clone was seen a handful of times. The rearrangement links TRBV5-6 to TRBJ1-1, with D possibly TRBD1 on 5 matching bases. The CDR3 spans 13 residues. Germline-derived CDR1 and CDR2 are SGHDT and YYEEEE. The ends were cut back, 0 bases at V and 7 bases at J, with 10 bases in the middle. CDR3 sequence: CASSLAWGSEAFF. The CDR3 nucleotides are TGTGCCAGCAGCTTGGCCTGGGGCAGTGAAGCTTTCTTT.

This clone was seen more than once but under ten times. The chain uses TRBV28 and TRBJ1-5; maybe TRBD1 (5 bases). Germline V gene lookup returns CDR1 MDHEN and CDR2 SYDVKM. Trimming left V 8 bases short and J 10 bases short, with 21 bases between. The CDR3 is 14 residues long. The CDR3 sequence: CASSPNGAAGPQHF. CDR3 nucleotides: TGTGCCAGCTCGCCCAACGGGGCCGCGGGACCCCAGCATTTT.

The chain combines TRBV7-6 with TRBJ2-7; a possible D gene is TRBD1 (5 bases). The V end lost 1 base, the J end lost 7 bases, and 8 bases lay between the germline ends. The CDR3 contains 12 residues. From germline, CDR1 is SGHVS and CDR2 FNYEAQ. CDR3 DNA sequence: TGTGCCAGCAGCTTAGACCAGGGAGAGCAGTACTTC. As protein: CASSLDQGEQYF.

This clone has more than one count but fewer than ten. The CDR3 loop is CSVEKNRMNTEAFF. CDR3 DNA sequence: TGCAGCGTTGAAAAAAACCGCATGAACACTGAAGCTTTCTTT. The rearrangement joins TRBV29-1 to TRBJ1-1; D remains unclear. The CDR3 totals 14 residues. In germline, CDR1 is SQVTM, CDR2 ANQGSEA. V lost 2 bases and J 0 bases, leaving 10 bases between the germline ends.

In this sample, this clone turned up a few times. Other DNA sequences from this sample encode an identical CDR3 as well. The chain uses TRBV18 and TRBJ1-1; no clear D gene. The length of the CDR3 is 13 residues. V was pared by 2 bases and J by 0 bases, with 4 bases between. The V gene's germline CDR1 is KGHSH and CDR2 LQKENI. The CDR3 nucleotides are TGTGCCAGCTCACCAGGACTGAACACTGAAGCTTTCTTT. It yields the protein CASSPGLNTEAFF.

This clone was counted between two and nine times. The CDR3 DNA is TGTGCCAGCAGCTCAAGGATGTATGAGCAGTTCTTC. Its protein product is CASSSRMYEQFF. The chain uses TRBV7-8 and TRBJ2-1; no definite D call. This CDR3 contains 12 residues. Per germline, CDR1 SGHVS and CDR2 FQNEAQ. The germline V and J ends were trimmed by 4 bases and 8 bases, with 9 bases remaining between them.

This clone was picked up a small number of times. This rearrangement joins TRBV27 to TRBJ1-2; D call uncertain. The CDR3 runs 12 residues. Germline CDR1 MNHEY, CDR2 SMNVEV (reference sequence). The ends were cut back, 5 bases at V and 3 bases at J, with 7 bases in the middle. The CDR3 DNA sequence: TGTGCCAGCAGTGAAAGGGACTATGGCTACACCTTC. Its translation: CASSERDYGYTF.

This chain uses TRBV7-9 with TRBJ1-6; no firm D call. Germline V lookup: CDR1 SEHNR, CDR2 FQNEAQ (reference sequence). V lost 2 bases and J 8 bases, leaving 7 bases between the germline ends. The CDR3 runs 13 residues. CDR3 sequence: CASSLNPHSPLHF. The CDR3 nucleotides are TGTGCCAGCAGCTTAAATCCCCATTCACCCCTCCACTTT.

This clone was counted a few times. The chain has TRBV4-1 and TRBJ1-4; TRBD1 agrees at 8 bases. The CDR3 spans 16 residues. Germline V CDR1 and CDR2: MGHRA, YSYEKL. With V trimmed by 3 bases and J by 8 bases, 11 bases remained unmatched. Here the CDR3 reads CASSQAPTGGEEKLFF. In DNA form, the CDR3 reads TGCGCCAGCAGCCAGGCACCTACAGGGGGAGAGGAAAAACTGTTTTTT.

The CDR3 bases are TGTGCCAGCAGAGGATCCCGAGGAGTACCCTCCTACAATGAGCAGTTCTTC. The encoded protein is CASRGSRGVPSYNEQFF. The chain uses TRBV5-4 and TRBJ2-1; no clear D gene. Per germline, CDR1 SGHNT and CDR2 YYREEE (reference sequence). The V gene lost 5 bases and the J gene lost 0 bases, with 18 bases spanning the gap. The CDR3 has 17 residues.

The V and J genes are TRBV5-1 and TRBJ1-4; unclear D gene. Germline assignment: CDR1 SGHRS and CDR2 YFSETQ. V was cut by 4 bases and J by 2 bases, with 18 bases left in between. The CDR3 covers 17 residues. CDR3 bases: TGCGCCAGCAGCCTTCGTGGAGGGTGGTCGACTAATGAAAAACTGTTTTTT. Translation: CASSLRGGWSTNEKLFF.

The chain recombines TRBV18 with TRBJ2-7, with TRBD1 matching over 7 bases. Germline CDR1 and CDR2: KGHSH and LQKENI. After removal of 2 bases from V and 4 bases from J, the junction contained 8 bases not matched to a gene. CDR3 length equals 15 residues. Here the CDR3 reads CASSPRQGSAYEQYF. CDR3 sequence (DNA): TGTGCCAGCTCACCAAGACAGGGTTCAGCATACGAGCAGTACTTC. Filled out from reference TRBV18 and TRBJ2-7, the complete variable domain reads NAGVMQNPRHLVRRRGQEARLRCSPMKGHSHVYWYRQLPEEGLKFMVYLQKENIIDESGMPKERFSAEFPKEGPSILRIQQVVRGDSAAYFCASSPRQGSAYEQYFGPGTRLTVT.

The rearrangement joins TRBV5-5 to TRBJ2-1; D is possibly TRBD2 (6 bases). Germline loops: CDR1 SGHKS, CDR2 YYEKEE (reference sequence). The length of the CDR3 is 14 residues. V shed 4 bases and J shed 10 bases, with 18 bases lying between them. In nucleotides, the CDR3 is TGTGCCAGCAGCCCCGACCTTAGCGGATCCGAGCAGTTCTTC. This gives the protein CASSPDLSGSEQFF. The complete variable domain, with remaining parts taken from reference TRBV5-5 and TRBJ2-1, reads DAGVTQSPTHLIKTRGQQVTLRCSPISGHKSVSWYQQVLGQGPQFIFQYYEKEERGRGNFPDRFSARQFPNYSSELNVNALLLGDSALYLCASSPDLSGSEQFFGPGTRLTVL.

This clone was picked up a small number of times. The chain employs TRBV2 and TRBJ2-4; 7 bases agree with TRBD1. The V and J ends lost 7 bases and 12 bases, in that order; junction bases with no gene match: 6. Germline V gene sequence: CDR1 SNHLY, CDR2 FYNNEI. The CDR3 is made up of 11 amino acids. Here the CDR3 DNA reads TGTGCCAGCACTTGGGGGACAGATCAGTACTTC. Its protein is CASTWGTDQYF. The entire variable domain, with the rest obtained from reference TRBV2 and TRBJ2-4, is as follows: EPEVTQTPSHQVTQMGQEVILRCVPISNHLYFYWYRQILGQKVEFLVSFYNNEISEKSEIFDDQFSVERPDGSNFTLKIRSTKLEDSAMYFCASTWGTDQYFGAGTRLSVL.

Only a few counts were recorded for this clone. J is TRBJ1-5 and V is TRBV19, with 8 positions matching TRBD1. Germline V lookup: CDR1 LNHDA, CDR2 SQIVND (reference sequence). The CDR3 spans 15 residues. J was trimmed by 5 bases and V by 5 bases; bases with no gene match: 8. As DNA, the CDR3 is TGTGCCAGTAGTCCACAGGGGGGGAACTATCAGCCCCAGCATTTT. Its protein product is CASSPQGGNYQPQHF.

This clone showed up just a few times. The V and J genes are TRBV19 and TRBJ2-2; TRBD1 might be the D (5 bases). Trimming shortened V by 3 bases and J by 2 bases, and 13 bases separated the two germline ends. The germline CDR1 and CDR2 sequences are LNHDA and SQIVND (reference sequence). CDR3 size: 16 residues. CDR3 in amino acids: CASSIFRTLNTGELFF. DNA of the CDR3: TGTGCCAGTAGTATTTTCCGGACACTTAACACCGGGGAGCTGTTTTTT.